This entry concerns a single T cell receptor (beta chain). No antigen is known for it. The data belong to a study of cytomegalovirus exposure and HLA in healthy donors. Overall study: Genotyping of 430 or so donors showed that over 80% belonged to the Caucasian-associated ancestry cluster.

CDR3 length: 18 residues. Trimming removed 0 bases from V and 0 bases from J, with 17 bases in between. CDR1 and CDR2 from the germline V gene are LNHDA and SQIVND (reference sequence). General observations from the study: Through in vitro validation, a few CMV-associated chains were shown to be specific for CMV antigens. Most of the CMV-associated TCR beta chains (in a later analysis) appeared to be HLA-restricted.

In the PCR, 60 Vbeta and 13 Jbeta primers were used. Measured with immunoSEQ multiplex PCR; TCRdb has only the in-frame clones, and not every one. The table lists around 140,000 clones, 60% to 80% of them singletons, with about 1.1% in the top ten. The sequenced sample was PBMCs. The rearrangement joins TRBV19 to TRBJ1-1; D is uncertain. This sequence was found in a male donor in good health and CMV-seronegative. Here the CDR3 reads CASSIDLRNHYMNTEAFF. DNA of the CDR3: TGTGCCAGTAGTATAGATCTCAGGAATCATTATATGAACACTGAAGCTTTCTTT.